Below, one TCR beta chain is given with its context. The CDR3 is 15 residues long. Germline V gene data show CDR1 as MNHEY and CDR2 as SMNVEV (reference sequence). V lost 4 bases and J lost 3, with 12 bases in between. These data are taken from a study of shared clonotypes between healthy human individuals. TCRdb's copy holds only in-frame clones and misses some; the assay was immunoSEQ multiplex PCR. The data contain nearly 1,000,000 clones, approximately 80% of them singletons. Sequencing input: memory CD4+ T cells sorted from blood. Subset meaning: CD45RA-negative fraction. The sequence was obtained from a man between 18 and 29 years old in good health. The rearrangement links TRBV27 to TRBJ1-4, with D possibly TRBD1 on 5 matching bases. The CDR3: CASSSSTVANEKLFF. The DNA of the CDR3 is TGTGCCAGCAGTTCCTCGACAGTAGCTAATGAAAAACTGTTTTTT.